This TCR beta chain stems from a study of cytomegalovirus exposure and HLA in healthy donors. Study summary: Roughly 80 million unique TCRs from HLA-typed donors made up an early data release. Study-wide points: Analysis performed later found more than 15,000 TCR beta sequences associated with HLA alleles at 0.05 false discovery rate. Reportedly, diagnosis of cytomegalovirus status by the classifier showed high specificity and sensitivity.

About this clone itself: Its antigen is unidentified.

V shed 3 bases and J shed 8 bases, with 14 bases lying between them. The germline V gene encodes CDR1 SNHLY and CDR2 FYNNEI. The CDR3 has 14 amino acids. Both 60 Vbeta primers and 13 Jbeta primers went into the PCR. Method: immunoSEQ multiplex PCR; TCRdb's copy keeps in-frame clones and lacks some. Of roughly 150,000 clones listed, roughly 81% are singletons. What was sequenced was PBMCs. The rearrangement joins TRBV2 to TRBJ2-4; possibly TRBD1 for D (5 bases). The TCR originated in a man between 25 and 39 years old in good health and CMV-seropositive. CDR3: CASSETRVADIQYF. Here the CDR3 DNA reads TGTGCCAGCAGTGAGACCAGGGTGGCGGACATTCAGTACTTC.